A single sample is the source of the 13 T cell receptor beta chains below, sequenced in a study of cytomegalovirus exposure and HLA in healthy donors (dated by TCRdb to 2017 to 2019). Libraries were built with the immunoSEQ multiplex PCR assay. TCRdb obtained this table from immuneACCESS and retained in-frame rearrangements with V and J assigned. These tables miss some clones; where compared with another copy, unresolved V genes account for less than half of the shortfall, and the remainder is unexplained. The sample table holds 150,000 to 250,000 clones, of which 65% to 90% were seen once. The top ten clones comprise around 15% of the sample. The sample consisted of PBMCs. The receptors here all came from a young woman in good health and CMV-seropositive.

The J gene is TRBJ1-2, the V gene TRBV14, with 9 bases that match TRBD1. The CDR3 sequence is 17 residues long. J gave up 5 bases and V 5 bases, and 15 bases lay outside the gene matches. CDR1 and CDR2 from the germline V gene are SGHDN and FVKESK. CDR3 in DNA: TGTGCCAGCAGCACGGGACAGGGTGATCATCCCCCGTATGGCTACACCTTC. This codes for CASSTGQGDHPPYGYTF.

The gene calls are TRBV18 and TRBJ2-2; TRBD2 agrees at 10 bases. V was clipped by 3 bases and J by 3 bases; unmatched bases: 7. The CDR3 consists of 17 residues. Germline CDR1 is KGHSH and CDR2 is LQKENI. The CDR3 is CASSPRLSGRHTGELFF. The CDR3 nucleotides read TGTGCCAGCTCACCTCGACTTAGCGGGAGGCACACCGGGGAGCTGTTTTTT. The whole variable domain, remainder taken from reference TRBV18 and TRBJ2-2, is NAGVMQNPRHLVRRRGQEARLRCSPMKGHSHVYWYRQLPEEGLKFMVYLQKENIIDESGMPKERFSAEFPKEGPSILRIQQVVRGDSAAYFCASSPRLSGRHTGELFFGEGSRLTVL.

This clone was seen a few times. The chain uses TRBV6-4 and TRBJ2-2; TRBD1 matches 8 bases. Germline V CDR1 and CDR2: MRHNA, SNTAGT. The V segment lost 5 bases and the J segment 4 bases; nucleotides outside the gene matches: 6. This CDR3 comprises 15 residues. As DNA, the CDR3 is TGTGCCAGCAGTCCCGACAGGGGAGGCACCGGGGAGCTGTTTTTT. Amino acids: CASSPDRGGTGELFF.

The DNA for the CDR3 is TGTGCCAGCAGCTTCGACAGAAACTCAGATTACGAGCAGTACTTC. Translated, it gives CASSFDRNSDYEQYF. This chain joins TRBV5-4 and TRBJ2-7, with a possible D match to TRBD1 (5 bases). The ends were cut back, 2 bases at V and 4 bases at J, with 16 bases in the middle. This CDR3 has 15 amino acids. CDR1 is SGHNT and CDR2 is YYREEE in the germline V gene (reference sequence). Full variable domain (missing parts from reference TRBV5-4 and TRBJ2-7): ETGVTQSPTHLIKTRGQQVTLRCSSQSGHNTVSWYQQALGQGPQFIFQYYREEENGRGNFPPRFSGLQFPNYSSELNVNALELDDSALYLCASSFDRNSDYEQYFGPGTRLTVT.

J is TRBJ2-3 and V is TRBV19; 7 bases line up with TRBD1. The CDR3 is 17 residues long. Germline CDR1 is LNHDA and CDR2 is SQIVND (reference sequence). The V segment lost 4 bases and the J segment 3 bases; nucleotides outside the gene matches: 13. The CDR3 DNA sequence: TGTGCCAGTAGTAGGGGAACAGGGGCGAGTAGAACAGATACGCAGTATTTT. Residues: CASSRGTGASRTDTQYF.

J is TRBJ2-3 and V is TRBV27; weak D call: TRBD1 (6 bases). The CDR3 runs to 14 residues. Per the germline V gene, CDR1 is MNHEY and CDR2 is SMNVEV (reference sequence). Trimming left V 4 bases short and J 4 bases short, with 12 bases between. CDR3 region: CASSYGTPPDTQYF. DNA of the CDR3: TGTGCCAGCAGTTACGGGACACCTCCAGATACGCAGTATTTT.

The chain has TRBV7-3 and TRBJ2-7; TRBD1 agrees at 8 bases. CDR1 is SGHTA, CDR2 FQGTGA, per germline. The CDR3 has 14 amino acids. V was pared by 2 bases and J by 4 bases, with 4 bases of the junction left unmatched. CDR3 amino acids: CASSLGGQEYEQYF. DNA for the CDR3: TGTGCCAGCAGCTTAGGGGGACAGGAGTACGAGCAGTACTTC.

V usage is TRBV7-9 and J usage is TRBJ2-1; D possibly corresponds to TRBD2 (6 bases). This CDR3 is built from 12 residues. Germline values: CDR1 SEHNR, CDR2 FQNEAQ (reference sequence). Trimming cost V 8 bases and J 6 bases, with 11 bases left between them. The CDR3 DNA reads TGTGCCAGCTCCGGGACTGCCAATGAGCAGTTCTTC. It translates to CASSGTANEQFF. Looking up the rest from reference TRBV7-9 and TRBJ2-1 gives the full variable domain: DTGVSQNPRHKITKRGQNVTFRCDPISEHNRLYWYRQTLGQGPEFLTYFQNEAQLEKSRLLSDRFSAERPKGSFSTLEIQRTEQGDSAMYLCASSGTANEQFFGPGTRLTVL.

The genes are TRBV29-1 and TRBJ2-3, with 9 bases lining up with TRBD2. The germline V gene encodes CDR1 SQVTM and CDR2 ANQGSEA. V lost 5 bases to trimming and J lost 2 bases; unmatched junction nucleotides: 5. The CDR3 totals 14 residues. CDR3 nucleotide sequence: TGCAGCGTTCGTAGCGGGAGACTCACAGATACGCAGTATTTT. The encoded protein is CSVRSGRLTDTQYF.

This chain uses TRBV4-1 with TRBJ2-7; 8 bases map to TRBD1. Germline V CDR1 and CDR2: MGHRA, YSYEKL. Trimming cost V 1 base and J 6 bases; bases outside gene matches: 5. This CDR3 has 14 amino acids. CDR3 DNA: TGCGCCAGCAGCCAAGGGACAGGGCAACTCGAGCAGTACTTC. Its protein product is CASSQGTGQLEQYF.

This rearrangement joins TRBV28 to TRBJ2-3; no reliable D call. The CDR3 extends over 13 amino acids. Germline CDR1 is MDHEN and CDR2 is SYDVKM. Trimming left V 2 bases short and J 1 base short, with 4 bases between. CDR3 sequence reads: CASSLPGTDTQYF. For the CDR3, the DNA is TGTGCCAGCAGTTTACCGGGCACAGATACGCAGTATTTT.

The CDR3 DNA follows: TGTGCCAGCAGTTACACAGGGACTGGAAACACCATATATTTT. Its protein is CASSYTGTGNTIYF. V is TRBV6-6 and J is TRBJ1-3; D possibly corresponds to TRBD1 (6 bases). The CDR3 loop spans 14 amino acids. Trimming removed 2 bases from V and 2 bases from J, with 7 bases in between. The germline gives CDR1 MNHNY, CDR2 SVGAGI (reference sequence).

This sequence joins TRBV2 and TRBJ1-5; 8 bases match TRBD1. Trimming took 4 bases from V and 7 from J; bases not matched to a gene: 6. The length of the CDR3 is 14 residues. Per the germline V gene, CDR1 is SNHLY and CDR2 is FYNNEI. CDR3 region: CASSGDRGRQPQHF. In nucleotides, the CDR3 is TGTGCCAGCAGTGGAGACAGGGGTCGACAGCCCCAGCATTTT.